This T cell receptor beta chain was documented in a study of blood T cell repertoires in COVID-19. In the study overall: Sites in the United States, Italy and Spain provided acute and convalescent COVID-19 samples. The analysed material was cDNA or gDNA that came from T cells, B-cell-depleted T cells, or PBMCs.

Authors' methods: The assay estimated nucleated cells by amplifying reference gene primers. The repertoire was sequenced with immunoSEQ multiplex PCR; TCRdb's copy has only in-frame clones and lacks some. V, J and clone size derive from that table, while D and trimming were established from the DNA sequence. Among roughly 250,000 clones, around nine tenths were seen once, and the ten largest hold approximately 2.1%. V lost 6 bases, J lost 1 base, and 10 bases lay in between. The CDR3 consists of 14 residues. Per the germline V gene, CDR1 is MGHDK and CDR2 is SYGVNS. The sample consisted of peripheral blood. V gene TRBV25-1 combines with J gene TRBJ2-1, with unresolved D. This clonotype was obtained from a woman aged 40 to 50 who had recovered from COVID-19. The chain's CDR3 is CASSREPSYNEQFF. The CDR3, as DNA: TGTGCCAGCAGCCGAGAGCCGTCCTACAATGAGCAGTTCTTC.